This TCR beta chain was retrieved from a study of T cell repertoires in cytomegalovirus infection. Whole-study context: Public TCR beta signatures provided an indication of both CMV infection and a matching HLA type.

TCRdb re-derived calls from the reads in MiXCR, one entry per CDR3 protein. The repertoire has around 300,000 distinct CDR3 sequences, roughly 25% of them found once; the top ten carry about an eighth. Trimming removed 5 bases from V and 5 bases from J, with 12 bases in between. The length of the CDR3 is 13 residues. Per the germline V gene, CDR1 is MNHEY and CDR2 is SVGEGT. For this clonotype: The antigen remains unidentified.

Findings and caveats of the study: It was HLA-C-restricted CMV-specific TCR beta clonotypes that dominated the response ex vivo. Totalled public TCR beta family frequency picked out people who carried CMV plus the relevant HLA.

The receptor's source is a human donor in good health (CMV status not recorded). Some clones in this sample may be carry-over from other donors' samples. This chain connects TRBV6-2 or TRBV6-3 to TRBJ1-2; D remains unclear. The material sequenced was cultured PBMCs, taken from culture after CMV antigen stimulation. This chain's CDR3 is CASSQRSVYGYTF. The CDR3 nucleotides read TGTGCCAGCAGTCAACGCTCCGTTTATGGCTACACCTTC.